The 27 T cell receptor beta chains in this list originate from one sample, sequenced in a study of tumor-infiltrating T cells and Merkel cell polyomavirus. Robust Merkel cell polyomavirus Large T antigen positivity by immunohistochemistry was seen in all patients' tumors. This table comes from immunoSEQ multiplex PCR, and its TCRdb copy is limited to in-frame clones, with some not included. The data show approximately 920 clones, roughly 89% seen once. The sequenced sample consisted of Merkel cell polyomavirus peptide tetramer+ CD8+ T cells sorted from blood. All receptors derive from a man between 60 and 75 years old with Merkel cell carcinoma.

V and J are TRBV4-3 and TRBJ1-3, with unresolved D. CDR3 length: 10 residues. Trimming removed 8 bases at V and 3 bases at J, with 2 bases between. Germline CDR1 and CDR2: LGHNA and YSLEER. Here the CDR3 reads CASRGNTIYF. The CDR3 DNA reads TGCGCCAGCCGTGGAAACACCATATATTTT.

The chain recombines TRBV5-6 with TRBJ2-7; D perhaps matches TRBD1 (6 bases). The germline V gene has CDR1 SGHDT and CDR2 YYEEEE. The germline V and J ends were trimmed by 3 bases and 5 bases, with 9 bases remaining between them. This CDR3 is built from 12 residues. The CDR3 sequence is CASSSTGNEQYF. The CDR3 DNA is TGTGCCAGCAGCTCAACAGGGAACGAGCAGTACTTC.

The chain links TRBV6-5 to TRBJ2-1, with TRBD2 identical over 13 bases. Per germline, CDR1 MNHEY and CDR2 SVGAGI. Trimming at V came to 0 bases and at J to 7 bases, leaving 3 bases not matched to a gene. This CDR3 has 16 residues. CDR3 in amino acids: CASSYSGLAGRNEQFF. The CDR3 bases are TGTGCCAGCAGTTACTCGGGACTAGCGGGAAGGAATGAGCAGTTCTTC.

J is TRBJ1-2 and V is TRBV4-1; 7 bases map to TRBD1. V lost 4 bases to trimming and J lost 5 bases; unmatched junction nucleotides: 13. Per the germline V gene, CDR1 is MGHRA and CDR2 is YSYEKL. This CDR3 is 16 amino acids long. The CDR3 loop reads CASSPGTAIALYGYTF. The CDR3 DNA reads TGCGCCAGCAGCCCGGGGACAGCCATTGCCCTGTATGGCTACACCTTC.

This chain connects TRBV7-8 to TRBJ2-5; TRBD2 agrees at 7 bases. Looked up from germline, CDR1 is SGHVS and CDR2 is FQNEAQ. With V trimmed by 5 bases and J by 1 base, 10 bases remained unmatched. The CDR3 runs to 16 residues. CDR3 nucleotides: TGTGCCAGCAGCCCCCTCCCCACGGGGGGCCAAGAGACCCAGTACTTC. It is translated as CASSPLPTGGQETQYF.

CDR3 nucleotide sequence: TGTGCCAGCAGCTCCTACACAGGAAACTATAATTCACCCCTCCACTTT. Its protein is CASSSYTGNYNSPLHF. This chain links TRBV5-4 with TRBJ1-6; D perhaps matches TRBD1 (5 bases). The length of the CDR3 is 16 residues. V shed 3 bases and J shed 3 bases, with 13 bases lying between them. CDR1 is SGHNT, CDR2 YYREEE, per germline (reference sequence).

The V gene is TRBV6-5, the J gene TRBJ1-2; TRBD1 matches at 10 bases. V dropped 4 bases and J dropped 8; count of bases not matched to a gene: 10. Looked up from germline, CDR1 is MNHEY and CDR2 is SVGAGI. This CDR3 comprises 15 residues. The CDR3, as DNA: TGTGCCAGCAGTTGGGGGGGACAGGGGAGGGGCGGCTACACCTTC. Translation gives CASSWGGQGRGGYTF.

The rearrangement uses TRBV10-3 and TRBJ1-5; D possibly corresponds to TRBD1 (5 bases). Between the trimmed V and J ends, which lost 10 bases and 2 bases, there was a span of 12 bases. Per the germline V gene, CDR1 is ENHRY and CDR2 is SYGVKD. The length of the CDR3 is 13 residues. CDR3 sequence: CATSGMGNQPQHF. DNA of the CDR3: TGTGCCACTTCAGGGATGGGCAATCAGCCCCAGCATTTT.

This sequence joins TRBV30 and TRBJ2-3; D might be TRBD2 (6 bases). CDR1 is GTSNPN, CDR2 SVGIG, per germline (reference sequence). Trimming took 0 bases from V and 1 from J, leaving 14 bases between them. CDR3 length equals 16 residues. The chain's CDR3 is CAWSVGSVAGTDTQYF. Written as DNA, the CDR3 is TGTGCCTGGAGTGTAGGGTCGGTAGCGGGCACAGATACGCAGTATTTT.

The gene calls are TRBV5-1 and TRBJ1-3; D is unresolved. This CDR3 has 15 residues. The germline gives CDR1 SGHRS, CDR2 YFSETQ. V was pared by 0 bases and J by 0 bases, with 7 bases between. The CDR3 DNA reads as TGCGCCAGCAGCTTGGAACAGCTCTCTGGAAACACCATATATTTT. It translates to CASSLEQLSGNTIYF.

The CDR3 here is CASSYSREVARTF. For the CDR3, the DNA is TGTGCCAGCAGTTACTCGAGGGAGGTCGCACGAACCTTC. The chain employs TRBV6-5 and TRBJ1-2; D not resolved. This CDR3 has 13 amino acids. Germline CDR1 is MNHEY and CDR2 is SVGAGI. V dropped 0 bases and J dropped 14 bases, with 16 bases sitting between them.

The chain couples TRBV30 to TRBJ1-2; D call uncertain. This CDR3 is 11 amino acids long. Germline V gene data show CDR1 as GTSNPN and CDR2 as SVGIG (reference sequence). Trimming took off 4 bases at V and 8 bases at J, with 11 bases between the two ends. The CDR3 loop reads CAWNSFKGYTF. The CDR3 DNA sequence: TGTGCCTGGAACTCTTTTAAGGGCTACACCTTC.

The chain links TRBV6-5 to TRBJ2-1; TRBD1 agrees at 10 bases. Germline V gene sequence: CDR1 MNHEY, CDR2 SVGAGI. CDR3 size: 14 residues. The ends lost 6 bases at V and 8 bases at J; junction bases unmatched: 7. CDR3 DNA: TGTGCCAGCAGGGGGACAGGGGCCCGGGATGAGCAGTTCTTC. Its translation is CASRGTGARDEQFF.

The rearrangement links TRBV7-7 to TRBJ2-5; 8 bases fit TRBD2. The CDR3 covers 15 residues. The germline gives CDR1 SSHAT, CDR2 FNYEAQ (reference sequence). Trimming took 5 bases from V and 7 from J; bases not matched to a gene: 12. Written as DNA, the CDR3 is TGTGCCAGCAGCCTCCTCTCGGGAGGGCCGGGGACCCAGTACTTC. It translates to CASSLLSGGPGTQYF.

CDR3 bases: TGTGCCAGCAGCTCTCGACAGGAGGACACTGAAGCTTTCTTT. Protein: CASSSRQEDTEAFF. The chain carries TRBV7-9 and TRBJ1-1; tentative D call: TRBD1 (6 bases). The CDR3 has 14 amino acids. Trimming took off 4 bases at V and 3 bases at J, with 12 bases between the two ends. Per the germline V gene, CDR1 is SEHNR and CDR2 is FQNEAQ (reference sequence). The full variable domain, completed using reference TRBV7-9 and TRBJ1-1, is DTGVSQNPRHKITKRGQNVTFRCDPISEHNRLYWYRQTLGQGPEFLTYFQNEAQLEKSRLLSDRFSAERPKGSFSTLEIQRTEQGDSAMYLCASSSRQEDTEAFFGQGTRLTVV.

There are a few counts of this clone. The chain employs TRBV30 and TRBJ1-1, with 10 bases that match TRBD1. Germline CDR1 and CDR2: GTSNPN and SVGIG (reference sequence). The CDR3 spans 14 residues. After removal of 6 bases from V and 5 bases from J, the junction contained 9 bases not matched to a gene. The CDR3 region is CACKPGTGVTEAFF. The CDR3 nucleotides read TGTGCCTGCAAGCCTGGGACAGGGGTAACTGAAGCTTTCTTT.

The chain recombines TRBV30 with TRBJ2-3; TRBD2 aligns across 10 bases. Germline loops: CDR1 GTSNPN, CDR2 SVGIG (reference sequence). The CDR3 runs 15 residues. V shed 0 bases, J shed 4 bases, and the junction held 4 bases outside the gene matches. The CDR3 reads CAWSVASGSSDTQYF. CDR3 DNA sequence: TGTGCCTGGAGTGTAGCTAGCGGGAGTTCAGATACGCAGTATTTT. The variable domain in full, completed from reference TRBV30 and TRBJ2-3, reads SQTIHQWPATLVQPVGSPLSLECTVEGTSNPNLYWYRQAAGRGLQLLFYSVGIGQISSEVPQNLSASRPQDRQFILSSKKLLLSDSGFYLCAWSVASGSSDTQYFGPGTRLTVL.

This sequence joins TRBV7-2 and TRBJ2-4; tentative D call: TRBD1 (6 bases). Germline lookup yields CDR1 SGHTA and CDR2 FQGNSA. The CDR3 spans 16 residues. The V end was cut by 4 bases, the J end by 6 bases, with 19 bases between. The CDR3 region has the DNA TGTGCCAGCAGCTGGGAAGGCAGGGGAGTGAGAAACATTCAGTACTTC. Translation gives CASSWEGRGVRNIQYF.

V usage is TRBV7-7 and J usage is TRBJ2-6; D gene uncertain. The germline V and J ends were trimmed by 2 bases and 4 bases, with 6 bases remaining between them. Germline CDR1 and CDR2: SSHAT and FNYEAQ (reference sequence). CDR3 length: 14 amino acids. Here the CDR3 reads CASSLNPGANVLTF. CDR3 sequence (DNA): TGTGCCAGCAGCTTAAATCCAGGGGCCAACGTCCTGACTTTC. Full variable domain (missing parts from reference TRBV7-7 and TRBJ2-6): GAGVSQSPRYKVTKRGQDVTLRCDPISSHATLYWYQQALGQGPEFLTYFNYEAQPDKSGLPSDRFSAERPEGSISTLTIQRTEQRDSAMYRCASSLNPGANVLTFGAGSRLTVL.

The chain couples TRBV6-5 to TRBJ2-7; possibly TRBD1 for D (6 bases). V lost 6 bases, J lost 4 bases, and 10 bases lay in between. Germline V lookup: CDR1 MNHEY, CDR2 SVGAGI. The CDR3 length is 12 residues. This CDR3 reads CASRKTGYEQYF. The CDR3 coding sequence is TGTGCCAGCAGGAAAACAGGGTACGAGCAGTACTTC.

This chain uses TRBV7-4 with TRBJ1-5; D possibly corresponds to TRBD1 (5 bases). CDR3 length: 18 amino acids. In germline, CDR1 is SGHVT, CDR2 SQSDAQ. Trimming left V 3 bases short and J 0 bases short, with 18 bases between. CDR3 region: CASSFKGGTRDSNQPQHF. CDR3 in DNA: TGTGCCAGCAGCTTTAAGGGCGGGACGCGGGATAGCAATCAGCCCCAGCATTTT.

This clone showed up just once. The chain joins TRBV9 to TRBJ2-1; 7 nucleotides agree with TRBD2. J lost 10 bases, V lost 3 bases, and 7 bases had no gene match. The CDR3 sequence is 13 residues long. Looked up from germline, CDR1 is SGDLS and CDR2 is YYNGEE. CDR3: CASSAGPGGEQFF. CDR3 sequence (DNA): TGTGCCAGCAGCGCGGGCCCCGGGGGGGAGCAGTTCTTC.

The chain joins TRBV29-1 to TRBJ2-5, with TRBD1 matching over 7 bases. From germline, CDR1 is SQVTM and CDR2 ANQGSEA. The CDR3 totals 14 residues. V trimming: 5 bases; J trimming: 3 bases; junction bases outside the gene matches: 9. This CDR3 is CSVTPTGPKETQYF. The CDR3 DNA is TGCAGCGTTACCCCGACAGGGCCAAAAGAGACCCAGTACTTC. Together with reference TRBV29-1 and TRBJ2-5, the CDR3 gives the full variable domain: SAVISQKPSRDICQRGTSLTIQCQVDSQVTMMFWYRQQPGQSLTLIATANQGSEATYESGFVIDKFPISRPNLTFSTLTVSNMSPEDSSIYLCSVTPTGPKETQYFGPGTRLLVL.

This sequence joins TRBV7-2 and TRBJ2-5; 7 nucleotides line up with TRBD2. From germline, CDR1 is SGHTA and CDR2 FQGNSA. J gave up 4 bases and V 5 bases, and 7 bases lay outside the gene matches. The CDR3 has 14 amino acids. The CDR3 nucleotides read TGTGCCAGCAGCCTCCAGGGCGGGGGAGAGACCCAGTACTTC. Translation: CASSLQGGGETQYF.

The rearrangement uses TRBV27 and TRBJ1-2; 10 bases map to TRBD1. V lost 1 base, J lost 4 bases, and 12 bases stayed unmatched. The V gene's germline CDR1 is MNHEY and CDR2 SMNVEV (reference sequence). This CDR3 spans 18 amino acids. The DNA of the CDR3 is TGTGCCAGCAGTTTATACGGGACAGGGGTAGCCCCCCTCTATGGCTACACCTTC. Translated, it gives CASSLYGTGVAPLYGYTF.

V gene TRBV7-2 combines with J gene TRBJ2-2; TRBD1 matches 7 bases. This CDR3 spans 17 amino acids. The V gene end was trimmed by 6 bases and the J gene end by 2 bases; junction bases not matched to a gene: 12. Germline CDR1 and CDR2: SGHTA and FQGNSA. DNA for the CDR3: TGTGCCAGCAGAAGATCACGGACAGGCGAAAACACCGGGGAGCTGTTTTTT. Amino acid sequence: CASRRSRTGENTGELFF.

This clone was seen a single time. V gene TRBV7-6 combines with J gene TRBJ2-5; D is perhaps TRBD2 (7 bases). The CDR3 covers 15 residues. Germline CDR1 is SGHVS and CDR2 is FNYEAQ. V lost 5 bases to trimming and J lost 3 bases, with 16 bases between them. This chain's CDR3 is CASSQRGGLKETQYF. In DNA form, the CDR3 reads TGTGCCAGCAGCCAGAGGGGGGGGCTCAAAGAGACCCAGTACTTC.